This T cell receptor (beta chain) came from a study of response to subunit inactivated influenza vaccine. The junction had 3 bases not matched to a gene; V was cut back by 6 bases and J by 1 base. Germline CDR1 DFQATT, CDR2 SNEGSKA (reference sequence). CDR3 length equals 14 residues. TCRdb used MiXCR to reprocess the RT-PCR reads, holding one entry per CDR3 protein. Among more than 250,000 distinct CDR3 sequences listed, 20% to 25% were seen once. This clonotype appeared many times. The sample consisted of PBMCs from blood, taken roughly 20 months after vaccination. The source is a man between 50 and 75 years old who received an inactivated influenza vaccine. The chain recombines TRBV20-1 with TRBJ2-3, with 11 bases that match TRBD2. The CDR3, as DNA: TGCAGTGCCACACTAGCGGGGGGCACAGATACGCAGTATTTT. Protein product: CSATLAGGTDTQYF.